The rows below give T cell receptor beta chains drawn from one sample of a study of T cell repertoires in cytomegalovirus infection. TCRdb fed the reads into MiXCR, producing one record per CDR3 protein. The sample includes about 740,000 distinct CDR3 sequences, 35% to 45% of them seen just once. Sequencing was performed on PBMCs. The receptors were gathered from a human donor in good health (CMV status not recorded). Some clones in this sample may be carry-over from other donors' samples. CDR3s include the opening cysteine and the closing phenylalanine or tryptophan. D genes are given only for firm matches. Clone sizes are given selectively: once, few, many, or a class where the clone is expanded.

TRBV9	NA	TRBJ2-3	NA	TGTGCCAGCAGCGTAGGGAGTGCCAATCGTGGTACGCAGTATTTT	CASSVGSANRGTQYF
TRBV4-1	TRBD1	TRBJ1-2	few	TGCGCCAGCAGCCAAGAGGACAGGGTCTATGGCTACACCTTC	CASSQEDRVYGYTF
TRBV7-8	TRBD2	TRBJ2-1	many	TGTGCCAGCAGCTTTGGGGTCGGGGGGGGAGACAATGAGCAGTTCTTC	CASSFGVGGGDNEQFF
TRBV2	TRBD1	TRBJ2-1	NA	TGTGCCAGCAGGACCAGACCGGGACAGGGGAACAATGAGCAGTTCTTC	CASRTRPGQGNNEQFF
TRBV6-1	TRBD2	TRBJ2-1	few	TGTGCCAGCAGTGTCTGGACTAGCGGGAGCGCTTACAATGAGCAGTTCTTC	CASSVWTSGSAYNEQFF
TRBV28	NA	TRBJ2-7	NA	TGTGCCAGCAGTGCCTCCGGAGGGCTTTCCCACGAGCAGTACTTC	CASSASGGLSHEQYF
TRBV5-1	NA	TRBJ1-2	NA	TGCGCCAGCACAACGGATGGGGGGCTCGGCTATGGCTACACCTTC	CASTTDGGLGYGYTF
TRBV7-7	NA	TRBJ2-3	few	TGTGCTAGCAGCCCCGACGGAGGGGTCAATACGCAGTATTTT	CASSPDGGVNTQYF
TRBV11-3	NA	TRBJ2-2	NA	TGTGCCAGCAGCTTAGGAGGAGTGCAGGACGGGGAGCTGTTTTTT	CASSLGGVQDGELFF
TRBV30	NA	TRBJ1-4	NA	TGTGCCTGGAGTGTACTAGCCGGCGGGGAACTGTTTTTT	CAWSVLAGGELFF
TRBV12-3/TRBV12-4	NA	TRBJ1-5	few	TGTGCCAGCAGTTTCGGGGGAGACAATCAGCCCCAGCATTTT	CASSFGGDNQPQHF
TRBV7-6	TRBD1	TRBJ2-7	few	TGTGCCAGCAGCATGACAGGGGAACGGGACGAGCAGTACTTC	CASSMTGERDEQYF
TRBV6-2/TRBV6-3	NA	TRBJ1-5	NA	TGTGCCAGCAGTTACTGGGGGGGGTCATCTCAGCCCCAGCATTTT	CASSYWGGSSQPQHF
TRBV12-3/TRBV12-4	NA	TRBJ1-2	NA	TGTGCCAGCAGTCCGGACAGTGGCCGGGGCTACACCTTC	CASSPDSGRGYTF
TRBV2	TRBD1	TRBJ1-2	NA	TGTGCCAGCACTGGGACAGTAAATGGCTACACCTTC	CASTGTVNGYTF
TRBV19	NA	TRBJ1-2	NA	TGCGCATCTGGGGGACGATCTAACTATGGCTACACCTTC	CASGGRSNYGYTF
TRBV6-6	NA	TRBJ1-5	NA	TGTGCCAGCAGTTACCGGCAGTATAGCAATCATCCCCAGCATTTT	CASSYRQYSNHPQHF
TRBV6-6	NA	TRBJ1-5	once	TGTGCCAGCAGTTACTCTAGGACAAATAATCAGCCCCAGCATTTT	CASSYSRTNNQPQHF
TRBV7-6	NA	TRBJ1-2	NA	TGTGCCAGCAGCCGTGGACGGACTAACTATGGCTACAACTTC	CASSRGRTNYGYNF
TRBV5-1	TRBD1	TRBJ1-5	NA	TGCGCCAGCAGCGATACAGGGGGCGGACAGCCCCAGCATTTT	CASSDTGGGQPQHF
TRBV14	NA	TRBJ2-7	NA	TGTGCCAGCAGCCGGACAACGGGACTGCATTACGAGCAGTACTTC	CASSRTTGLHYEQYF
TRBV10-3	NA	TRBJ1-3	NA	TGTGCCATCAAGGCAGGGGATGGAAACACCATATATTTT	CAIKAGDGNTIYF
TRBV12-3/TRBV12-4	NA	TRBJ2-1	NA	TGTGCCAGCAGGGGCACTAACTACAATGAGCAGTTCTTC	CASRGTNYNEQFF
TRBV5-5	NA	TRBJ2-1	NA	TGTGCCAGCAGCTCCCCCGGGACACTCAATGAGCAGTTCTTC	CASSSPGTLNEQFF
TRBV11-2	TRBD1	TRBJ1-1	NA	TGTGCCAGCAGCTCCCGGGACAGCCTGAACACTGAAGCTTTCTTT	CASSSRDSLNTEAFF
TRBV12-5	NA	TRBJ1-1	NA	TGTGCTAGCCGGGAGGGGGGGAACACTGAAGCTTTCTTT	CASREGGNTEAFF
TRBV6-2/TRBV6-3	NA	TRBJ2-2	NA	TGTGCCAGCAGTTACTCACCAACCGGGGAGCTGTTTTTT	CASSYSPTGELFF
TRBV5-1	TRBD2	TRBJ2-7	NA	TGCGCCAGCAGCTTGAGGACTAGCGGGATCAACGAGCAGTACTTC	CASSLRTSGINEQYF
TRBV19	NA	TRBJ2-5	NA	TGTGCCAGTAGTATCAGCCCAGGGACAAAGACCCAGTACTTC	CASSISPGTKTQYF
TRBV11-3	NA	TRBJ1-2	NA	TGTGCCAGCAGCTTAGATATGGCAGGGGCGGAGGGCTACACCTTC	CASSLDMAGAEGYTF
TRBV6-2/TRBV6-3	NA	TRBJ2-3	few	TGTGCCAGCACCTTATGGGGATTCCAGTCAGGGGAAGATACGCAGTATTTT	CASTLWGFQSGEDTQYF
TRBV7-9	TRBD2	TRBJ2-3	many	TGTGCCAGCAGCACCCAGCGGGAAACAGATACGCAGTATTTT	CASSTQRETDTQYF
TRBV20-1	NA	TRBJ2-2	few	TGCAGTGCTAGGCCCACAGGATACCCAATCGGGGAGCTGTTTTTT	CSARPTGYPIGELFF
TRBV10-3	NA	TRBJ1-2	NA	TGTGCCATCAGCACCCGGGACAACTATGGCTACACCTTC	CAISTRDNYGYTF
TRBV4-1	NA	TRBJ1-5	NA	TGCGCCAGCAGCCAAGTACGGAGCAACCTACGAATATATCAGCCCCAGCATTTT	CASSQVRSNLRIYQPQHF
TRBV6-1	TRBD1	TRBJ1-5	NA	TGTGCCAGCAGTGAAGGGACAGGGCCACATCAGCCCCAGCATTTT	CASSEGTGPHQPQHF
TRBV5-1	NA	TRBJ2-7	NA	TGCGCCAGCAGCTTGGGGGACAACTATGTTCTCTACGAGCAGTACTTC	CASSLGDNYVLYEQYF
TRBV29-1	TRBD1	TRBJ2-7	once	TGCAGCGTTGGCACAGGGGCCTCCTACGAGCAGTACTTC	CSVGTGASYEQYF
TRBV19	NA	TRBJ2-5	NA	TGTGCCAGTGGTCGGAATATGAGAGGTGCCCAGTACTTC	CASGRNMRGAQYF
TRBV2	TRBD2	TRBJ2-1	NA	TGTGCCAGCATCCTAGGAGTAGCGGGGTTCTACAATGAGCAGTTCTTC	CASILGVAGFYNEQFF
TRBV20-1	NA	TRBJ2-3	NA	TGCAGTGTAAGGCCGACTAGCACAGATACGCAGTATTTT	CSVRPTSTDTQYF
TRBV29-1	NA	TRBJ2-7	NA	TGCAGCGTTGTTGGGAAGACAGGACTCTCCTACGAGCAGTACTTC	CSVVGKTGLSYEQYF
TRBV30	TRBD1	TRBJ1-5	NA	TGTGCCTGGAGTGAAAGGGACAGGAAAGATCAGCCCCAGCATTTT	CAWSERDRKDQPQHF
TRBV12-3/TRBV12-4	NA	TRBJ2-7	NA	TGTGCCAGCAGTCGGGGCCCCCGCGACGAGCAGTACTTC	CASSRGPRDEQYF
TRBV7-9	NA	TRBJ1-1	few	TGTGCCAGCACCAGGGACGGAATCTTGAACACTGAAGCTTTCTTT	CASTRDGILNTEAFF
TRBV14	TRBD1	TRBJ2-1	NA	TGTGCCAGCAGCTACTACAGGGGTAAGCAGTTCTTC	CASSYYRGKQFF
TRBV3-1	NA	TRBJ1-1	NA	TGTGCCAGCAGCCATCGGACATCTGAAGCTTTCTTT	CASSHRTSEAFF
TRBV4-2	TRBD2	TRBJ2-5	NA	TGTGCCAGCAGACCTGGTCCTGGGGGGGGACAAGAGACCCAGTACTTC	CASRPGPGGGQETQYF
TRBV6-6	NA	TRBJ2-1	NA	TGTGCCAGCAGTTATTCAGCGACCGATTACAATGAGCAGTTCTTC	CASSYSATDYNEQFF
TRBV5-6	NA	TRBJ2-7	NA	TGTGCCAGCAGCCCGGAGGGCATGGGCTCCTACGAGCAGTACTTC	CASSPEGMGSYEQYF
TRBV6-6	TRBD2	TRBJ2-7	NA	TGTGCCAGCAGTTACTCAGGGACTACGCCAAAGGGAGATTACTCCTACGAGCAGTACTTC	CASSYSGTTPKGDYSYEQYF
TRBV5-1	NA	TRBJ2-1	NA	TGCGCCAGCAGCCGCTCAGGAATGGGATACAATGAGCAGTTCTTC	CASSRSGMGYNEQFF
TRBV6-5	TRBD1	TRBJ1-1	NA	TGTGCCAGCAGTTATTTAGGGACAGCCGATCCGAACACTGAAGCTTTCTTT	CASSYLGTADPNTEAFF
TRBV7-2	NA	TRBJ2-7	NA	TGTGCCAGCAGCTTAATAGGACAGCTTTCCTACGAGCAGTACTTC	CASSLIGQLSYEQYF
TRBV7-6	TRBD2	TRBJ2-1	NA	TGTGCCAGCAGCACCCGCGGGGGGACCTACAATGAGCAGTTCTTC	CASSTRGGTYNEQFF
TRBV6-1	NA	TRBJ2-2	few	TGTGCCAGCAGATTGGGGGGGCATATCACCGGGGAGCTGTTTTTT	CASRLGGHITGELFF
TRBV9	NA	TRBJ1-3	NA	TGTGCCAGCGGCGTAGAAGTGGTCTCTGGAAACACCATATATTTT	CASGVEVVSGNTIYF
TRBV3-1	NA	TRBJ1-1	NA	TGTGCCAGCAGCCAAGTATCAATCCTGAACACTGAAGCTTTCTTT	CASSQVSILNTEAFF
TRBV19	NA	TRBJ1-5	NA	TGTGCCAGTAGTATCGTTGACAGTAATCAGCCCCAGCATTTT	CASSIVDSNQPQHF
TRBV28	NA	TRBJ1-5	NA	TGTGCCAGCAGTTTCCCCACCAGTCGGGGGGGGAGTTATCGCAATCAGCCCCAGCATTTT	CASSFPTSRGGSYRNQPQHF